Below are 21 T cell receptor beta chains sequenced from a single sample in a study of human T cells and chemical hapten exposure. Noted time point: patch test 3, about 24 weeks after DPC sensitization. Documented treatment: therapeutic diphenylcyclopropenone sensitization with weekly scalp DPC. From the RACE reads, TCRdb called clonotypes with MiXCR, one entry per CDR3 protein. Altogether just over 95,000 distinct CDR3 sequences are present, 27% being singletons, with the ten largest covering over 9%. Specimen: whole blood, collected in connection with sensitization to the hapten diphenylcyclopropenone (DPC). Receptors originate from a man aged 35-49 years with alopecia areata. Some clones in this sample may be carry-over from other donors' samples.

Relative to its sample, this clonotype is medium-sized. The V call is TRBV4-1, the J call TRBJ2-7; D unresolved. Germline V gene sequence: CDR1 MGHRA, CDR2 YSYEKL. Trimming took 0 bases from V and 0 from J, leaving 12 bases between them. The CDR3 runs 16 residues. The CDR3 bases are TGCGCCAGCAGCCAAGACCCGGGCACCGACTCCTACGAGCAGTACTTC. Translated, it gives CASSQDPGTDSYEQYF.

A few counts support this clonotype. CDR3 coding DNA: TGCAGTGCTAGAGTGGGGGCTTTTAGCTCCTACGAGCAGTACTTC. Translation gives CSARVGAFSSYEQYF. V and J are TRBV20-1 and TRBJ2-7; D is possibly TRBD1 (6 bases). Per the germline V gene, CDR1 is DFQATT and CDR2 is SNEGSKA (reference sequence). The V gene lost 1 base and the J gene lost 0 bases, with 13 bases spanning the gap. This CDR3 contains 15 residues.

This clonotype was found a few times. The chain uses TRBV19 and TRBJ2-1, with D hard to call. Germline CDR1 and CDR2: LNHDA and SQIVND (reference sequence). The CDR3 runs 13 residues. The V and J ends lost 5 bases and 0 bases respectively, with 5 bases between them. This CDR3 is CASSRPSYNEQFF. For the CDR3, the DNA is TGTGCCAGTAGTCGGCCCTCCTACAATGAGCAGTTCTTC.

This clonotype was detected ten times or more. The CDR3 protein is CASSFTGDPYNEQFF. The CDR3 region has the DNA TGTGCCAGCAGTTTTACGGGAGACCCCTACAATGAGCAGTTCTTC. This chain uses TRBV28 with TRBJ2-1; a possible D gene is TRBD2 (6 bases). Trimming stripped 3 bases from V and 2 bases from J, with 11 bases between. The CDR3 is 15 residues long. Germline V gene data show CDR1 as MDHEN and CDR2 as SYDVKM.

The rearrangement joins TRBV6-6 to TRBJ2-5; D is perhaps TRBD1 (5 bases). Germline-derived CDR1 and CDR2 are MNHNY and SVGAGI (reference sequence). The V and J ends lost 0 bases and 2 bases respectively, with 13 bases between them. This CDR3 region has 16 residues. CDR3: CASSYSMRQGQETQYF. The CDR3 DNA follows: TGTGCCAGCAGTTACTCAATGAGGCAGGGACAAGAGACCCAGTACTTC.

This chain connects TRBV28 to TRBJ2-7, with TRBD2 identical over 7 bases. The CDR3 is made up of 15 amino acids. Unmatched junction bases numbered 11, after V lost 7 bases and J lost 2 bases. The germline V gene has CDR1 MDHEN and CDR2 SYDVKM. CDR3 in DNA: TGTGCCAGCATTTGGGAGGGCGGGGCCCCCTACGAGCAGTACTTC. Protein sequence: CASIWEGGAPYEQYF.

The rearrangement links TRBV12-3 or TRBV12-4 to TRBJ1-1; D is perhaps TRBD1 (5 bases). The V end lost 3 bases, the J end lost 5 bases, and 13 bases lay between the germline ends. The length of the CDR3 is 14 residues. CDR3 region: CASSFGFKGTEAFF. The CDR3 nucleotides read TGTGCCAGCAGTTTCGGATTTAAGGGGACTGAAGCTTTCTTT.

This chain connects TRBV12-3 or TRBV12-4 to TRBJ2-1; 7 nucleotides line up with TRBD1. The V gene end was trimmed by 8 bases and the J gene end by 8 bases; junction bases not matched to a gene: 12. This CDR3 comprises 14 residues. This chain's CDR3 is CASEPGQSYHEQFF. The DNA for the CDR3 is TGTGCCAGCGAGCCGGGACAGAGTTATCATGAGCAGTTCTTC.

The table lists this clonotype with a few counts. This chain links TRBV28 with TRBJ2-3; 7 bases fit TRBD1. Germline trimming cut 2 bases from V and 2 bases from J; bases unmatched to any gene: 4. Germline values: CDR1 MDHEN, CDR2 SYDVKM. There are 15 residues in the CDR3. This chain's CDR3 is CASSLNRGFTDTQYF. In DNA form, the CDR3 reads TGTGCCAGCAGTTTAAACAGGGGTTTCACAGATACGCAGTATTTT.

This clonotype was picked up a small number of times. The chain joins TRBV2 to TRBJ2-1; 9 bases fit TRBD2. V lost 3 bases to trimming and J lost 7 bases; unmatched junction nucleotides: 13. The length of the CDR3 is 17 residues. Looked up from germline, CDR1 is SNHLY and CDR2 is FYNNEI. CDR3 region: CASSDDFNSGSRNEQFF. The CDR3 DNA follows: TGTGCCAGCAGTGACGACTTCAATAGCGGGAGTAGGAATGAGCAGTTCTTC.

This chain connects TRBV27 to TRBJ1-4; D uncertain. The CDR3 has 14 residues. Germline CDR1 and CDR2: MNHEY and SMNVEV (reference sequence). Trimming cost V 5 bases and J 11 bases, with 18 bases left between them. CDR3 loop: CASSLGRVAGKLFF. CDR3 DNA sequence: TGTGCCAGCAGTCTAGGACGGGTAGCGGGGAAACTGTTTTTT. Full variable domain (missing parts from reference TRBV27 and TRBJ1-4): EAQVTQNPRYLITVTGKKLTVTCSQNMNHEYMSWYRQDPGLGLRQIYYSMNVEVTDKGDVPEGYKVSRKEKRNFPLILESPSPNQTSLYFCASSLGRVAGKLFFGSGTQLSVL.

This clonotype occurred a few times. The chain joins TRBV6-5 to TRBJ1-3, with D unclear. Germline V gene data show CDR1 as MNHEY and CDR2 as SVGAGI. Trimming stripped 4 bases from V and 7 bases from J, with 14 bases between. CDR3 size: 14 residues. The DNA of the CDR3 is TGTGCCAGCAGTTGGACCGCACTGGACAACACCATATATTTT. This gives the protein CASSWTALDNTIYF.

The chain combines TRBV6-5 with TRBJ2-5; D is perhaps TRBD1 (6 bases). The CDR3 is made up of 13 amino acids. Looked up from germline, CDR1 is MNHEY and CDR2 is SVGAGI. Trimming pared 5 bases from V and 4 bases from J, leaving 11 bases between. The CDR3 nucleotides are TGTGCCAGCAGTAAGAGGGGGAGAGAGACCCAGTACTTC. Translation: CASSKRGRETQYF.

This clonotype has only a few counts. DNA of the CDR3: TGTGCCAGCAGCTTAAGTACGGGGACAGGGCATTCACCCCTCCACTTT. It specifies CASSLSTGTGHSPLHF. The rearrangement uses TRBV7-2 and TRBJ1-6; 9 bases fit TRBD1. Germline lookup yields CDR1 SGHTA and CDR2 FQGNSA. This CDR3 region has 16 residues. J gave up 8 bases and V 2 bases, and 7 bases lay outside the gene matches.

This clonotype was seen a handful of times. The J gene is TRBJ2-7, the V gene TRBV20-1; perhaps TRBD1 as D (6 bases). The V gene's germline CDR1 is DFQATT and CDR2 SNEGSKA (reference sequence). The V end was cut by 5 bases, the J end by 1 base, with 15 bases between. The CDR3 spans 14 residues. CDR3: CSAGNRASSYEQYF. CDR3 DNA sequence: TGCAGTGCTGGGAACAGGGCCTCGTCCTACGAGCAGTACTTC.

The CDR3 nucleotides read TGCAGTGCTAGAGATCCAGGGTACTACACCTTC. Translating gives CSARDPGYYTF. The genes are TRBV20-1 and TRBJ1-2, with a tentative D call TRBD1 (5 bases). Trimming pared 0 bases from V and 10 bases from J, leaving 9 bases between. This CDR3 has 11 amino acids. Looked up from germline, CDR1 is DFQATT and CDR2 is SNEGSKA (reference sequence).

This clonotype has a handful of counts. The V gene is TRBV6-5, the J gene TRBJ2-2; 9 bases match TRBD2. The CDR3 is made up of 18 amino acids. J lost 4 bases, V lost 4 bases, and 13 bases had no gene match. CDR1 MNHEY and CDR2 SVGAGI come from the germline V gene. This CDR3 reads CASSSPGGRATGTGELFF. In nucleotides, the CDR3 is TGTGCCAGCAGTTCCCCTGGCGGGAGGGCCACGGGCACCGGGGAGCTGTTTTTT.

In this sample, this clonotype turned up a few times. CDR3 DNA: TGTGCCAGCAGCTCCCTGGTGTCAGGCGGGGGGACCCAGTACTTC. Its protein is CASSSLVSGGGTQYF. J is TRBJ2-5 and V is TRBV5-4; 7 nucleotides align to TRBD2. CDR1 is SGHNT, CDR2 YYREEE, per germline (reference sequence). This CDR3 region has 15 residues. Losses at the gene ends were 3 bases for V and 7 bases for J; bases not matched to a gene: 12.

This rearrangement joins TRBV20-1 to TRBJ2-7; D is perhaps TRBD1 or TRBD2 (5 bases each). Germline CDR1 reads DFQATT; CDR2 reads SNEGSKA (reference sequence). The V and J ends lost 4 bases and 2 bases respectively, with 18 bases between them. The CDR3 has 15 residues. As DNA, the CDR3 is TGCAGTGCTATGAGGAACATTGGGGGAACCTACGAGCAGTACTTC. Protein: CSAMRNIGGTYEQYF.

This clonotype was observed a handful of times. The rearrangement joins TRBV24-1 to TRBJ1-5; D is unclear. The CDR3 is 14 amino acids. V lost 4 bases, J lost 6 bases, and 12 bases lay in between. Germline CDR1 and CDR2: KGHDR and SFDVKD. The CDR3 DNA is TGTGCCACCAGTGACCGTGCGGGTCGTCAGCCCCAGCATTTT. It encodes CATSDRAGRQPQHF.

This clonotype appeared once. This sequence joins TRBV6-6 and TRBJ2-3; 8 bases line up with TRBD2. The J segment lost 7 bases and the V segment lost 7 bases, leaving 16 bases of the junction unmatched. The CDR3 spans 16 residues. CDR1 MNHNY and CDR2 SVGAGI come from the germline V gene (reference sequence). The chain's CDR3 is CASTRSGGEGFYTQYF. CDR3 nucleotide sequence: TGTGCCAGCACCAGATCCGGGGGGGAAGGATTCTATACGCAGTATTTT.